This T cell receptor beta chain was profiled in a study of cytomegalovirus exposure and HLA in healthy donors. The germline V gene has CDR1 MNHEY and CDR2 SMNVEV (reference sequence). The CDR3 length is 16 residues. Losses at the gene ends were 3 bases for V and 1 base for J; bases not matched to a gene: 4. 60 Vbeta and 13 Jbeta primers were used in PCR. The method was immunoSEQ multiplex PCR; TCRdb's version includes in-frame clones alone and lacks a portion of them. Of about 190,000 clones in the sample, almost 75% were seen once. The specimen sequenced was PBMCs. The sequence came from a woman aged 30 to 39 in good health and CMV-seropositive. This chain links TRBV27 with TRBJ2-3; the match to TRBD2 covers 10 bases. CDR3 amino acids: CASSFIGLAGTDTQYF. The CDR3 coding sequence is TGTGCCAGCAGTTTTATTGGACTAGCGGGCACAGATACGCAGTATTTT.